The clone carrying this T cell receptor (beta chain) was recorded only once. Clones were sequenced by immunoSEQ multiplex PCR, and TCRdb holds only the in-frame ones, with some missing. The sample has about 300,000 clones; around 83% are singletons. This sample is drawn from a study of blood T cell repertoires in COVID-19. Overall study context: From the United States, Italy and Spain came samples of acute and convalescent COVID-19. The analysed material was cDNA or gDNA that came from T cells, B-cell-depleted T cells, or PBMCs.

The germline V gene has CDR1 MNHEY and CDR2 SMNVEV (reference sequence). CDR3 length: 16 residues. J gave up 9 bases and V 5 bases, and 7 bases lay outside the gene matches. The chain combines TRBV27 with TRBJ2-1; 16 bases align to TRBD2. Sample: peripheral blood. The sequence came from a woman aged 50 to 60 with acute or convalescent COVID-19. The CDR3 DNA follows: TGTGCCAGCAGTCCAACCGGGACTAGCGGGAGGGTTGAGCAGTTCTTC. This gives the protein CASSPTGTSGRVEQFF.